This TCR beta chain was identified in a study of cytomegalovirus exposure and HLA in healthy donors (dated by TCRdb to 2015 to 2018). For the study in its entirety: An earlier analysis of several hundred of the donors reported roughly 270 Gb of sequence data and 120 million or so unique TCR beta sequences from about 180 million T cells. An early release covering roughly 640 HLA-typed donors comprised approximately 290 gigabases of sequencing data and roughly 85 million unique TCR sequences. Among the approximately 430 genotyped donors, roughly 80% belonged to the genetic ancestry cluster associated with self-reported Caucasian donors. The study aimed to test whether signatures of past pathogen exposure could be identified by cataloging public T cell receptors. The study profiled the T cell repertoires of hundreds of subjects by immunosequencing and related them to cytomegalovirus serostatus. Besides the first cohort of around 670 subjects, a separate validation cohort made up of roughly 130 different subjects was used. To predict cytomegalovirus infection status, the study brought together high-throughput TCR immunosequencing, statistical association of individual TCRs with disease status, and machine learning. To study patterns of TCR occurrence, a later analysis re-analyzed previously published TCR beta repertoires from hundreds of donors and added high-resolution HLA genotyping. In the later analysis, no new phenotypic data were used to find candidate immune exposures; instead, reliance was placed on TCR beta sequences and their occurrence across donors. To decide whether each TCR beta V gene segment behaved as functional or pseudogenic, an earlier analysis of nearly 600 of the donors relied on high-throughput TCR beta sequencing. Donor age, sex, ethnicity and CMV serostatus were compiled alongside the repertoire data. A later genetic analysis took genome-wide SNP genotypes for about 60% of the roughly 670 donors and used that subset as a discovery cohort. All discovery cohort repertoires had been generated on a single sequencing platform. Class I and class II HLA loci were covered by the typing at four-digit resolution. The number of donors typed differed by locus, with about 629-640 for A, B, C, DRB1 and DQB1, approximately 500 for DQA1, over 600 for DPA1, and some 440 for DPB1. A handful of DR-DQ haplotypes were handled as single units for association and clustering because linkage in the cohort was strong. On average, roughly 250,000 unique TCR beta nucleotide sequences were sequenced per donor among roughly 430 genotyped donors of the cohort, with around 19% of those sequences being non-productive.

The cysteine opens and the phenylalanine closes a CDR3 of 14 amino acids. Only the CDR3 region is kept as DNA, spanning 42 bases read in frame from base 1. V is reduced by 2 bases and J by 5 bases, leaving a spacing of 11 bases between them. The germline V gene specifies SGHDT as CDR1 and YYEEEE as CDR2. On the study overall, not on this receptor specifically: Broadly in line with IMGT annotations, most TCR beta V segments showed up in productive rearrangements about 90% or about 30% of the time in an earlier analysis of 450 to 750 of the donors. According to a later analysis, TCR association rates differed among HLA loci, with DRB1 alleles showing the most associated TCRs and HLA-C alleles showing the fewest. Several of the top co-occurrence clusters appeared to be linked to parvovirus B19, influenza, CMV and Epstein-Barr virus, according to a later analysis. Assigning TCR associations to individual alleles was difficult when HLA alleles, especially DR and DQ, strongly co-occurred. Correlated functional status among segregating V segments might reflect linkage disequilibrium, but an unknown experimental factor could not be ruled out. In both the original and validation cohorts, the classifier was reported to diagnose cytomegalovirus status with high specificity and sensitivity. A total of 150 to 200 TCR beta chains were listed by the study as associated with cytomegalovirus. V-gene and J-gene trimming of TCR beta chains was associated with a missense DCLRE1C variant in a later genetic analysis, and the association was replicated in an independent cohort. Sequencing depth was assumed to be roughly uniform across donors in the presence/absence analyses, though that assumption may not hold. Because counts were too low, approximately 15 rarely observed V segments, including chromosome 9 orphons, were excluded from the earlier analysis of 587 of the donors. Some IMGT-functional V segments, including TRBV6-2 and TRBV6-3, could not be told apart with the 87-base-pair reads, so those segments were excluded. The sequencing pipeline was judged likely to have produced a cluster of highly shared sequence variants as a technical artifact. The cohort was sequenced for TCR beta chains only, and without alpha or paired-chain data the features that could be detected were limited. Compared with the 666-donor mean, donors in an Asian-associated ancestry cluster had fewer N-insertions in productive TCRs, according to a later genetic analysis. The only immune exposure information available for the cohort was CMV serostatus. While some public TCRs were present in many individuals, most TCR sequences turned up only very rarely across donors. A later analysis found that HLA-associated TCR beta chains were more clonally expanded and had lower generation probabilities than equally common non-associated chains. The authors suggested that the approach could potentially be extended to other disease states and immunological phenotypes. Because some donors lacked HLA typing at each locus, the association tests relied only on the typed subset. Specific HLA alleles were associated with some 15,000 TCR beta sequences at a false discovery rate of 0.05 in a later analysis. A further reported finding was that TCR beta sequences accurately predicted the HLA-A and HLA-B alleles for most subjects in the first cohort. In vitro tests confirmed that a few of the cytomegalovirus-associated TCR beta chains recognize cytomegalovirus antigens. Most CMV-associated TCR beta chains appeared to be HLA-restricted in a later analysis, and the HLA associations seemed to be driven largely by CMV exposure.

The protocol used for the library was the immunoSEQ multiplex PCR assay. For the multiplex PCR, a mixture combining 60 forward primers for TCR Vbeta segments and 13 reverse primers for TCR Jbeta segments was used. Amplification of the CDR3 region of rearranged TCR beta genes was performed with a multiplex PCR assay on genomic DNA. Amplified TCR beta libraries were sequenced as 87-base-pair reads on the Illumina HiSeq System. Concerning the study's data processing: In a later analysis, 80 million or so unique TCR beta chains were counted across the 500 to 850 repertoires, and about 9.9 million of these chains were shared by at least two donors. Raw reads were error-corrected and collapsed into unique sequences with a nearest-neighbor algorithm that merged closely related sequences to remove PCR and sequencing errors. To assign V, D and J gene segments, CDR3 sequences were aligned to IMGT reference sequences. For a sequence to be retained, a match of at least six nucleotides to both a V gene segment and a J gene segment was required. Rearrangements were called productive when the CDR3 lacked stop codons and stayed in frame with V and J; all others were non-productive. Following IMGT convention, CDR3 was defined as the stretch from the second conserved V-encoded cysteine up to the conserved J-encoded phenylalanine. In an earlier analysis of approximately 500 of the donors, sequences lacking an unambiguous match to a single V gene segment were excluded. An earlier analysis of 587 of the donors classified V segments as functional when productive rearrangements were above 56.7% and as segregating when the standard deviation between donors was above 5%. A statistical classification framework was developed to diagnose cytomegalovirus status using the catalog of TCR beta chain sequences. V and J gene assignment, in a later analysis, came from comparing TCR nucleotide sequences with IMGT/GENE-DB human TR gene sequences. A later analysis assigned CDR3 sequences and most-parsimonious VDJ recombination scenarios with the TCRdist pipeline. In a later analysis, each TCR beta chain was defined by its CDR3 amino acid sequence together with its V-gene family, and reads lacking a unique V-gene family were excluded. A later analysis removed several hundred highly shared, low-generation-probability nucleotide sequences to deal with suspected cross-contamination and a sequencing artifact. A later analysis calculated a clonal expansion index for each public chain from normalized within-repertoire ranks of inferred template counts. In a later analysis, generation probabilities were computed using a VDJ recombination model fitted to out-of-frame rearrangements, and the results were checked against IGoR. In a later analysis, hypergeometric tests were used to score TCR-TCR, TCR-HLA and TCR-CMV co-occurrence, with a repertoire-size bias correction applied to TCR pairs. A later analysis estimated false discovery rates by permuting HLA or CMV assignments 20 times. A later analysis grouped co-occurring TCRs with DBSCAN, adding TCRdist sequence similarity when clustering within HLA-allele-positive subsets. For co-occurrence clustering, repertoires with fewer than 30,000 or more than 120,000 public chains were excluded, along with roughly 5 repertoires with anomalous nucleotide sharing. TCRdb re-hosts the immuneACCESS table, in-frame sequences only. Its copies lack some clones; in the studies checked, an unresolved V gene accounts for under half of them, and the cause for the rest is not known. The D gene and trimming were derived from the DNA, and the V and J assignments and clone size from that table. This sample lists around 300,000 clones; under 80% were detected once. Clones ranked in the top ten supply 2% to 2.5% of the sample.

The cohort comprised more than 550 healthy bone marrow donors. Cohort members were all nominally healthy when sampled, although unrecorded immune exposures were likely present. The donor tested CMV seronegative and was one of the 352 seronegative cohort members. A peripheral blood sample was provided by each donor, and peripheral blood mononuclear cells were used for TCR beta sequencing. Genomic DNA extraction from the blood cell samples was performed with the Qiagen DNeasy Blood Extraction Kit. On this clone itself: Its cognate antigen has yet to be identified. Base qualities are missing; no much larger clone stands one base away.

Sequenced material: PBMCs. This TCR was recovered from a female donor in good health and CMV-seronegative. The chain employs TRBV5-6 and TRBJ2-4, with the D gene not clear enough to name. The CDR3: CASSFLGDQNIQYF. The sequence in DNA is TGTGCCAGCAGCTTCCTAGGAGACCAAAACATTCAGTACTTC.